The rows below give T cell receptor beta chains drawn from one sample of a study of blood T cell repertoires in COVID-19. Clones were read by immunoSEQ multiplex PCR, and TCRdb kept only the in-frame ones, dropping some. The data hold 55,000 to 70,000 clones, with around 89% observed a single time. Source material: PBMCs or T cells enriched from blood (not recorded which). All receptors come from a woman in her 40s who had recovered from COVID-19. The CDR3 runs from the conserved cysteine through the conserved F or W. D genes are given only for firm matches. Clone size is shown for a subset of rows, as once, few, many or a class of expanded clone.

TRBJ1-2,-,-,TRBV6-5,TGTGCCAGCAGTTACAGCAGGGGTTCCTATGGCTACACCTTC,CASSYSRGSYGYTF
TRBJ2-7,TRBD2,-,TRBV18,TGTGCCAGCTCACCCATCCCTAGCGGGGGTCTCTACGAGCAGTACTTC,CASSPIPSGGLYEQYF
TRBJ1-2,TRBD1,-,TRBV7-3,TGTGCCAGCAGCTTAAGGGCCCCCACAGGGGTATATGGCTACACCTTC,CASSLRAPTGVYGYTF
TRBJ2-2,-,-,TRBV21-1,TGTGCCAGCAGCCGTCAAAGAGGAATGGTGAGACAGGGGACCGGGGAGCTGTTTTTT,CASSRQRGMVRQGTGELFF
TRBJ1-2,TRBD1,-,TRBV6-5,TGTGCCAGCAGTTACTCACCCCAGACAGGGGCCGATGGCTACACCTTC,CASSYSPQTGADGYTF
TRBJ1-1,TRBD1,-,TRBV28,TGTGCCAGCAGAATACCAGGGGGGAACACTGAAGCTTTCTTT,CASRIPGGNTEAFF
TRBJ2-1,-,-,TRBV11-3,TGTGCCAGCAGCTTTTCCCGGGGACAACCTGAGCAGTTCTTC,CASSFSRGQPEQFF
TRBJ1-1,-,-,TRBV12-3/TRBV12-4,TGTGCCAGCAGCACTTCGACGGGTGAAGCTTTCTTT,CASSTSTGEAFF
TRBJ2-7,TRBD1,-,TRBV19,TGTGCCGCGGCCGGGACAGGGGACCACGAGCAGTACTTC,CAAAGTGDHEQYF
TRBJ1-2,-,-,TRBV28,TGTGCCAGCAGTTTAATCGGCTATGGCTACACCTTC,CASSLIGYGYTF
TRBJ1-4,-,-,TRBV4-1,TGCGCCAGCAGCCAAGACGGGTGGGACACCACAACTAATGAAAAACTGTTTTTT,CASSQDGWDTTTNEKLFF
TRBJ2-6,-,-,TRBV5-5,TGTGCCAGCAGCCATCAGCCCAGGGTATCTGGGGCCAACGTCCTGACTTTC,CASSHQPRVSGANVLTF
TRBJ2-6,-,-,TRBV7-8,TGTGCCAGCAGCCCGTCCCTCTCTGGGGCCAACGTCCTGACTTTC,CASSPSLSGANVLTF
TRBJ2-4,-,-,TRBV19,TGTGCCAGTAGTATACAGGGCCTTGAAAACATTCAGTACTTC,CASSIQGLENIQYF
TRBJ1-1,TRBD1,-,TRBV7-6,TGTGCCAGCAGCTCGGGACAGACGGACACTGAAGCTTTCTTT,CASSSGQTDTEAFF
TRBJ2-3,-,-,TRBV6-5,TGTGCCAGCAGTTACCAGGGAACAGATACGCAGTATTTT,CASSYQGTDTQYF
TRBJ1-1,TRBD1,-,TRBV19,TGTGCCAGTAGTAGACCGACAGGGTTGAACACTGAAGCTTTCTTT,CASSRPTGLNTEAFF
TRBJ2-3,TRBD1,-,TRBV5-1,TGCGCCAGCAGCCAAGGACAGGGGACAGATACGCAGTATTTT,CASSQGQGTDTQYF
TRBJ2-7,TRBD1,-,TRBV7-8,TGTGCCAGCAGCTCCGGGACAGGGATCTACGAGCAGTACTTC,CASSSGTGIYEQYF
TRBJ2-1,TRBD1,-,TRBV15,TGTGCCACCAGCAGACAACCGGGACAGGGGGCAGGTGAGCAGTTCTTC,CATSRQPGQGAGEQFF
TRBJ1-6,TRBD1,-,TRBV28,TGTGCCAGCAGCGCGCGAGGAGGGGGCAGCAATTCACCCCTCCACTTT,CASSARGGGSNSPLHF
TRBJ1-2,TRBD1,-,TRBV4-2,TGTGCCAGCAGCCAAGAGGCCCCGGACAGGAACTATGGCTACACCTTC,CASSQEAPDRNYGYTF
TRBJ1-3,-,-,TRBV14,TGTGCCAGCAGCCAAGAAACGGGGGTCTCTGGAAACACCATATATTTT,CASSQETGVSGNTIYF
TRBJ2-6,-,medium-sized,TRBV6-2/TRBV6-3,TGTGCCAGCAGTTATAACTCTGGGGCCAACGTCCTGACTTTC,CASSYNSGANVLTF
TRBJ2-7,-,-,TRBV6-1,TGTGCCAGCAGTGAAACCAGAAACGAGCAGTACTTC,CASSETRNEQYF
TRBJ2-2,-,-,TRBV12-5,TGTGCTAGTGGTTTGGTAGGGGAGGCACCACCCGGGGAGCTGTTTTTT,CASGLVGEAPPGELFF
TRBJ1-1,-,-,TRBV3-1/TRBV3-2,TGTGCCAGCCTTTCTCGCGGGGACCCGAACACTGAAGCTTTCTTT,CASLSRGDPNTEAFF
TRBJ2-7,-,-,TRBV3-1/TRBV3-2,TGTGCCAGCAGCTCGGGACACTCCTACGAGCAGTACTTC,CASSSGHSYEQYF
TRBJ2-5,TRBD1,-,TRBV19,TGTGCCAGTAGTATCCAGGGACAGCAAGAGACCCAGTACTTC,CASSIQGQQETQYF
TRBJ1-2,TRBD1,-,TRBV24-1,TGTGCCACCAGTTACCCTGACAGGGGCAAGAACTATGGCTACACCTTC,CATSYPDRGKNYGYTF
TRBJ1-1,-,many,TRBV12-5,TGTGCTAGTGGTTTGGTACCTGGCAGGAACACTGAAGCTTTCTTT,CASGLVPGRNTEAFF
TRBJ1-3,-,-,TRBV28,TGTGCCAGCAGTTCGTTTACTGGACAGATTGGAAACACCATATATTTT,CASSSFTGQIGNTIYF
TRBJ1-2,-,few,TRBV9,TGTGCCAGCAGCGTAGTGGCAGGGCTTGACTATGGCTACACCTTC,CASSVVAGLDYGYTF
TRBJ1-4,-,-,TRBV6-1,TGTGCCAGCAGTGAAGTCGGGGCGGGGGCGAGTGAAAAACTGTTTTTT,CASSEVGAGASEKLFF
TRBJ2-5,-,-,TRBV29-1,TGCAGCGTTGCATATGTAGCGAGGGGGGAGACCCAGTACTTC,CSVAYVARGETQYF
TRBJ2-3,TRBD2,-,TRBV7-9,TGTGCCAGCACCCTAGCGGGGAGCACAGATACGCAGTATTTT,CASTLAGSTDTQYF
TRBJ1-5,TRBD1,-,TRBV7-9,TGTGCCAGCAGCTACGCTAAAGGGACAGGGGAGGACAATCAGCCCCAGCATTTT,CASSYAKGTGEDNQPQHF
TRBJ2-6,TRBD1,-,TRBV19,TGTGCCAGTAGTCCGGACAGGGCTGGGGCCAACGTCCTGACTTTC,CASSPDRAGANVLTF
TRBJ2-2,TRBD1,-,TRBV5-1,TGCGCCAGCAGCTCGGACAGGGGAAACACCGGGGAGCTGTTTTTT,CASSSDRGNTGELFF
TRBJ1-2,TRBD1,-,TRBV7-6,TGTGCCAGCAGCTGGGGACAGGGTCGTGGCTACACCTTC,CASSWGQGRGYTF
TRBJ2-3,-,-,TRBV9,TGTGCCAGCAGCGTAGTGGAGACGGATACGCAGTATTTT,CASSVVETDTQYF
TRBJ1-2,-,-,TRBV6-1,TGTGCCAGCAGTGAGACCGGGTATGGCTACACCTTC,CASSETGYGYTF
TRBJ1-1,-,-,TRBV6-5,TGTGCCAGCAGTTACGCCACAGGGTGGGGGGGCACTGAAGCTTTCTTT,CASSYATGWGGTEAFF
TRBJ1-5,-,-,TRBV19,TGTGCCAGTAGTATATGGCTTAATAGCAATCAGCCCCAGCATTTT,CASSIWLNSNQPQHF
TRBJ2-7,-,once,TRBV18,TGTGCCAGCTCACCCCCGACAGGATACGAGCAGTACTTC,CASSPPTGYEQYF
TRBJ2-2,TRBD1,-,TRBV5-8,TGTGCCAGCAGCTCGGGACAGGGGCTCCCTAGGGCCGGGGAGCTGTTTTTT,CASSSGQGLPRAGELFF
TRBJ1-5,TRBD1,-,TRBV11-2,TGTGCCAGCAGCTTTGGTCCCGGGACAGGCATCAATCAGCCCCAGCATTTT,CASSFGPGTGINQPQHF
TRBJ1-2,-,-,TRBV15,TGTGCCACCAGCAGAGATCAGCGGCAGGGGAACTATGGCTACACCTTC,CATSRDQRQGNYGYTF
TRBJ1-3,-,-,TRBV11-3,TGTGCCAGCAGCTTAGGCGGGATGAGTGGAAACACCATATATTTT,CASSLGGMSGNTIYF
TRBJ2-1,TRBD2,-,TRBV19,TGTGCCAGTAGTAGCCCCGGACTAGCGGGGGGACCAAGGGAGTACAATGAGCAGTTCTTC,CASSSPGLAGGPREYNEQFF
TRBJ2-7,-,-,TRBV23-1,TGCGCCAGCAGTCTTTTGTGCAGGAGACAGATCAACTACGAGCAGTACTTC,CASSLLCRRQINYEQYF
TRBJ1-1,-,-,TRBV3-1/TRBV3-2,TGTGCCAGCAGCCAAGTTTTCAAAGGACAGAGAAACACTGAAGCTTTCTTT,CASSQVFKGQRNTEAFF
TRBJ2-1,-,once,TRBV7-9,TGTGCCAGCAGCTTAGGGGGACACGGAAACAATGAGCAGTTCTTC,CASSLGGHGNNEQFF
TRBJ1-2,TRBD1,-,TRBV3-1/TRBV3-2,TGTGCCAGCAGACCCACTGAGGACAGGACCTATGGCTACACCTTC,CASRPTEDRTYGYTF
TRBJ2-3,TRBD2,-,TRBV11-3,TGTGCCAGCAGCCGACCCGGGGGGGGAGATACGCAGTATTTT,CASSRPGGGDTQYF